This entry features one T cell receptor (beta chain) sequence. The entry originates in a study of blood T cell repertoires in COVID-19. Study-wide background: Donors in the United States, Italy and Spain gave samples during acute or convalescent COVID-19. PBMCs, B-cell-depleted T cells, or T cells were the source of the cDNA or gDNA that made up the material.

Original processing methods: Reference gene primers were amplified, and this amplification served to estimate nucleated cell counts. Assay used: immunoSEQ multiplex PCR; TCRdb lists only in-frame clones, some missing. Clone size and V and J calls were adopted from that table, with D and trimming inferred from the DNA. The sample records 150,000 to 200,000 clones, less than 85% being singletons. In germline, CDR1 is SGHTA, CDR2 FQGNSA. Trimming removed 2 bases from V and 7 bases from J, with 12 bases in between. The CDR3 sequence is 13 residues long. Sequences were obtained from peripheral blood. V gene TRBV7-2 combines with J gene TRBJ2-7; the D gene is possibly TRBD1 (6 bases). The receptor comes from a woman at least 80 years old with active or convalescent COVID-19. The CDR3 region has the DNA TGTGCCAGCAGCTTAAGCGGACAGCGAGAGCAGTACTTC. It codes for CASSLSGQREQYF.